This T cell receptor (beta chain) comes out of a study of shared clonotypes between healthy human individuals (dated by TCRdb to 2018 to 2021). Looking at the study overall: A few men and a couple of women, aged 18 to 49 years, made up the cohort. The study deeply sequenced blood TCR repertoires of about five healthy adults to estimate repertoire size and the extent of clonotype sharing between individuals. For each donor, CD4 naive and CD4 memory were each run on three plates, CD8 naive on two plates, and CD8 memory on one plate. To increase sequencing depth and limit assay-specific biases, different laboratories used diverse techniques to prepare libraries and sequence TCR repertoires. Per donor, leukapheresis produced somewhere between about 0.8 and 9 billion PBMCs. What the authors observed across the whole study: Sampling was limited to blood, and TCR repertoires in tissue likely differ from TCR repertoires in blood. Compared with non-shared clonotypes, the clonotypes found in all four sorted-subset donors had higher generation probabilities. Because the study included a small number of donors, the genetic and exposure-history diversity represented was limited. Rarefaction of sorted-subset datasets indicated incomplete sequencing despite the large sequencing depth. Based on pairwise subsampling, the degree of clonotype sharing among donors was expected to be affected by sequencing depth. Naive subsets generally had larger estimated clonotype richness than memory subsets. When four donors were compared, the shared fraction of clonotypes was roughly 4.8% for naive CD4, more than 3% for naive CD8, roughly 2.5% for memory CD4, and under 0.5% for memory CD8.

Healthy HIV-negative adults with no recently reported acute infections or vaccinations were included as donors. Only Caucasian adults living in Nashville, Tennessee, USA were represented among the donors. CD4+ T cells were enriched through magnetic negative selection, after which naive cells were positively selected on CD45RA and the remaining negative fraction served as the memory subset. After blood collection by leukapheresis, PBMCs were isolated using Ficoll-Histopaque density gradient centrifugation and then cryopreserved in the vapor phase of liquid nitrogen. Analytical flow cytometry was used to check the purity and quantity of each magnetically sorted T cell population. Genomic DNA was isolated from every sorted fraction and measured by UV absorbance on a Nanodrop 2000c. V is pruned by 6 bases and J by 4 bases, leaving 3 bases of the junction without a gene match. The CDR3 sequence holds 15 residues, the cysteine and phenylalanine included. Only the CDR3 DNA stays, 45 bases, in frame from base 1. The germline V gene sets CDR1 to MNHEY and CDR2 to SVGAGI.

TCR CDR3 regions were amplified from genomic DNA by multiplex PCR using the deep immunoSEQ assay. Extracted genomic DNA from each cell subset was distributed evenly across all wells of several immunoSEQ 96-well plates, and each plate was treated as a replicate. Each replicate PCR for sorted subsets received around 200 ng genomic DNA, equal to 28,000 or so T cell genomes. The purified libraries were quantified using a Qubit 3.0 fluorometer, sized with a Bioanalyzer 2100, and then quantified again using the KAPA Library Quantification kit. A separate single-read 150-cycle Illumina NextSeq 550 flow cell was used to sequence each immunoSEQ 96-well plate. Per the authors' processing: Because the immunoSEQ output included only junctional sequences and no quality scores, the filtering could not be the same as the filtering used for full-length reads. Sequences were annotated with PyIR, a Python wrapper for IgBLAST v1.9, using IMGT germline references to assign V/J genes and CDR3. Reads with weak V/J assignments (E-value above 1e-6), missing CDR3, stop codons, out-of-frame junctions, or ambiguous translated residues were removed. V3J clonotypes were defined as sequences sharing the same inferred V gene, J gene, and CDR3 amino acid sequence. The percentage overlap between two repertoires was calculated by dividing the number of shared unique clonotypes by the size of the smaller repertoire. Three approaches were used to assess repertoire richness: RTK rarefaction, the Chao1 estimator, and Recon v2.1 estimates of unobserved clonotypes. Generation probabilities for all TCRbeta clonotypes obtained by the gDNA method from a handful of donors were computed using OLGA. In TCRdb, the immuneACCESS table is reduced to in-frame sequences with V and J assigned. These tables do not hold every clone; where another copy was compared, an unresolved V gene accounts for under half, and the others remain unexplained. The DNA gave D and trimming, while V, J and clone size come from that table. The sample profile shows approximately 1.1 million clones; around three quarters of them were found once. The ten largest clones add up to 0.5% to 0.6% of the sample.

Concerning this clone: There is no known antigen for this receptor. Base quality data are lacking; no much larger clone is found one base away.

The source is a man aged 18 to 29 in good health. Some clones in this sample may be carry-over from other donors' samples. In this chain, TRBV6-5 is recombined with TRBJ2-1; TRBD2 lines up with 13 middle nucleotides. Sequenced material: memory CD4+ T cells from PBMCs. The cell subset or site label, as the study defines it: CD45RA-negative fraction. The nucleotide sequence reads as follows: TGTGCCAGCAGCACGGGACTAGCGGGATACAATGAGCAGTTCTTC. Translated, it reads CASSTGLAGYNEQFF.